The present TCR beta chain was sequenced within a study of T cells expressing NK-cell markers. At the level of the study: It was sorted CD3+CD56+NKG2C+, CD3+CD56+NKG2C- and CD3+CD56-NKG2C+ T cells that supplied the TCR beta repertoires.

The CDR3 sequence is 18 residues long. In germline, CDR1 is SGHTS, CDR2 YDEGEE. TCRdb reprocessed the 5' RACE reads and keeps a single row for each CDR3 protein, giving no DNA. The sample table includes 150,000 to 160,000 distinct CDR3 sequences. Sequencing was done on a sample of blood T cells: a sorted CD56 or NKG2C T cell subset, CD4+ or CD8+ T cells, or bulk PBMC T cells (not recorded which). This receptor was identified in a woman aged 50 to 65 in good health. V usage is TRBV5-8 and J usage is TRBJ2-2; TCRdb designates TRBD2, a call that cannot be tested without DNA. The CDR3 region is CASSLASGRAVPTGELFF.